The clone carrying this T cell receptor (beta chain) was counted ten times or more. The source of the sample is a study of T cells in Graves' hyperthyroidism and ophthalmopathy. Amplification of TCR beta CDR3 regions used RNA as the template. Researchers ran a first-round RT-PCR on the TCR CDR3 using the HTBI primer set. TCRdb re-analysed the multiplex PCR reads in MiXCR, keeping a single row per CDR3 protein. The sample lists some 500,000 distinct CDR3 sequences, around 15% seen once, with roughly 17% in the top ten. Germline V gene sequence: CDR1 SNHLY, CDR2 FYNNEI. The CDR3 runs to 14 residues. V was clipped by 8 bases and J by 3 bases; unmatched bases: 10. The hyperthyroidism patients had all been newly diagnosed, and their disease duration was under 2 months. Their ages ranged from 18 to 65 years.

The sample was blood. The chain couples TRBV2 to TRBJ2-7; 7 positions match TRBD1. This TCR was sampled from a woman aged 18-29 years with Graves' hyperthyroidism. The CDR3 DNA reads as TGTGCCAGCCAACGGGACAGAACCTTCTACGAGCAGTACGTC. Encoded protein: CASQRDRTFYEQYV.